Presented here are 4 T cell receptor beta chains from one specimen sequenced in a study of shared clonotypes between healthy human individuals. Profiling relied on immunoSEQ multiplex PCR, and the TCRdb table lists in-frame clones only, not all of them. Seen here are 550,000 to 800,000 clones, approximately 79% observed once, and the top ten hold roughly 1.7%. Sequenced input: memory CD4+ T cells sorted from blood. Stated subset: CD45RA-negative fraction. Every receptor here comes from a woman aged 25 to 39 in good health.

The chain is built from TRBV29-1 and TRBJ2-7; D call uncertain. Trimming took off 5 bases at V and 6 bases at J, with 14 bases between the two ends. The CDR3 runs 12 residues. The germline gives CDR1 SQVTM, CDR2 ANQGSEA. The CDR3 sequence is CSVTRTEGEQYF. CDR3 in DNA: TGCAGCGTTACCCGTACAGAAGGCGAGCAGTACTTC.

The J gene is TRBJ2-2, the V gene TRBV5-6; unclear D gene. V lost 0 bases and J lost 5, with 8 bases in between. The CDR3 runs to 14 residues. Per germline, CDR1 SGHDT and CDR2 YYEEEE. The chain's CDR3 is CASSLALRTGELFF. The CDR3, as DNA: TGTGCCAGCAGCTTGGCCCTACGGACCGGGGAGCTGTTTTTT.

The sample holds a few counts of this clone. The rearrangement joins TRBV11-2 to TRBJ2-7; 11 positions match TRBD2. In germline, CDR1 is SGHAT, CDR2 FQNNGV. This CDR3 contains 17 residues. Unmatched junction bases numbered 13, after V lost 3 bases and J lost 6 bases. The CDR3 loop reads CASSFLPGVAGGREQYF. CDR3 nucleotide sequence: TGTGCCAGCAGCTTCCTCCCGGGCGTAGCGGGAGGGCGCGAGCAGTACTTC. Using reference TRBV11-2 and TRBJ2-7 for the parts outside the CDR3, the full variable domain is EAGVAQSPRYKIIEKRQSVAFWCNPISGHATLYWYQQILGQGPKLLIQFQNNGVVDDSQLPKDRFSAERLKGVDSTLKIQPAKLEDSAVYLCASSFLPGVAGGREQYFGPGTRLTVT.

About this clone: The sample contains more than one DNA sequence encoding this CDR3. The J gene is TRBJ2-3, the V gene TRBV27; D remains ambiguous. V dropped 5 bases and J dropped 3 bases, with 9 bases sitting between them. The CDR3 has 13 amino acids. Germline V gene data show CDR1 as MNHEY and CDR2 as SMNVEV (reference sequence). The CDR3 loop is CASSPRRTDTQYF. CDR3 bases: TGTGCCAGCAGTCCTAGGCGGACAGATACGCAGTATTTT.